What follows are 23 T cell receptor beta chains derived from one specimen sequenced in a study of early T cells in non-severe SARS-CoV-2 infection. TCRdb redid the calling of the 5' RACE reads with MiXCR, one entry per CDR3 protein. The table includes roughly 48,000 distinct CDR3 sequences, 3.5% to 4.5% detected once. Source material: whole blood. The receptor source for this set is an adult who was a healthcare worker with PCR-confirmed SARS-CoV-2 infection or an uninfected control (not recorded which).

This clonotype was found many times. The CDR3 protein is CATEESGGAYNEQFF. CDR3 coding DNA: TGTGCCACCGAAGAAAGCGGGGGGGCGTACAATGAGCAGTTCTTC. The chain recombines TRBV6-5 with TRBJ2-1; 10 bases are a match to TRBD2. CDR3 length equals 15 residues. CDR1 and CDR2 from the germline V gene are MNHEY and SVGAGI. V gave up 10 bases and J gave up 4 bases; unmatched junction bases: 10.

In its sample, this clonotype was seen many times. The chain combines TRBV7-2 with TRBJ2-4; D is unclear. The V gene lost 0 bases and the J gene lost 0 bases, with 3 bases spanning the gap. The CDR3 has 14 amino acids. Per the germline V gene, CDR1 is SGHTA and CDR2 is FQGNSA. CDR3 residues: CASSLALAKNIQYF. The CDR3 DNA sequence: TGTGCCAGCAGCTTAGCCCTAGCCAAAAACATTCAGTACTTC. Combining the CDR3 with reference TRBV7-2 and TRBJ2-4 gives the whole variable domain GAGVSQSPSNKVTEKGKDVELRCDPISGHTALYWYRQSLGQGLEFLIYFQGNSAPDKSGLPSDRFSAERTGGSVSTLTIQRTQQEDSAVYLCASSLALAKNIQYFGAGTRLSVL.

This clonotype was picked up many times. J is TRBJ2-3 and V is TRBV20-1; D remains ambiguous. V lost 6 bases and J lost 5, with 21 bases in between. The CDR3 loop spans 15 amino acids. In germline, CDR1 is DFQATT, CDR2 SNEGSKA (reference sequence). This CDR3 is CSAAAPAMLGDTQYF. The CDR3 nucleotides read TGCAGTGCCGCCGCCCCAGCGATGCTCGGAGATACGCAGTATTTT.

This clonotype came up many times. The chain carries TRBV9 and TRBJ2-1, with 7 nucleotides matching TRBD2. Per the germline V gene, CDR1 is SGDLS and CDR2 is YYNGEE. J gave up 4 bases and V 2 bases, and 9 bases lay outside the gene matches. The CDR3 sequence is 16 residues long. CDR3 loop: CASSVDPSGIYNEQFF. The CDR3 DNA is TGTGCCAGCAGCGTGGATCCCAGCGGGATATACAATGAGCAGTTCTTC.

This clonotype was recorded at least ten times. J is TRBJ2-7 and V is TRBV19, with 7 positions matching TRBD1. The CDR3 is made up of 14 amino acids. Germline V CDR1 and CDR2: LNHDA, SQIVND (reference sequence). V was pared by 4 bases and J by 9 bases, with 12 bases of the junction left unmatched. The CDR3 is CASSTSQGDPLQYF. CDR3 in DNA: TGTGCCAGTAGTACGTCTCAGGGGGATCCTCTGCAGTACTTC.

On this clonotype: One base away lies a much larger clone, so this may be a sequencing read error. The V gene is TRBV5-1, the J gene TRBJ1-1; possibly TRBD1 for D (5 bases). In germline, CDR1 is SGHRS, CDR2 YFSETQ. The CDR3 is made up of 14 amino acids. CDR3 in amino acids: CASSFGGVGTGAFF. As DNA, the CDR3 is TGCGCCAGCAGCTTTGGAGGGGTTGGCACTGGAGCTTTCTTT.

Ten or more counts support this clonotype. The gene calls are TRBV5-1 and TRBJ1-1; 7 bases map to TRBD1. V was pared by 4 bases and J by 2 bases, with 5 bases of the junction left unmatched. This CDR3 comprises 14 residues. Germline-derived CDR1 and CDR2 are SGHRS and YFSETQ. This chain's CDR3 is CASSARTGNTEAFF. The CDR3 DNA reads as TGCGCCAGCAGCGCCCGGACAGGCAACACTGAAGCTTTCTTT.

The sample holds many counts of this clonotype. V is TRBV11-2 and J is TRBJ1-5, with D possibly TRBD1 on 6 matching bases. V shed 5 bases and J shed 6 bases, with 14 bases lying between them. The CDR3 has 14 residues. In germline, CDR1 is SGHAT, CDR2 FQNNGV. The CDR3 sequence is CASSLAGGGQPQHF. DNA for the CDR3: TGTGCCAGCAGCCTTGCGGGGGGCGGTCAGCCCCAGCATTTT.

There are many counts of this clonotype. This sequence joins TRBV4-2 and TRBJ2-7; D possibly corresponds to TRBD1 (6 bases). V shed 1 base and J shed 3 bases, with 13 bases lying between them. Germline CDR1 reads LGHNA; CDR2 reads YNFKEQ. This CDR3 comprises 15 residues. The CDR3 here is CASSQVTGSGYEQYF. The DNA for the CDR3 is TGTGCCAGCAGCCAAGTTACAGGGTCAGGCTACGAGCAGTACTTC.

V usage is TRBV6-5 and J usage is TRBJ1-2; D unclear. In germline, CDR1 is MNHEY, CDR2 SVGAGI. The V end lost 7 bases, the J end lost 6 bases, and 15 bases lay between the germline ends. The CDR3 runs to 13 residues. CDR3 sequence reads: CASKHLRGDGYTF. CDR3 nucleotide sequence: TGTGCCAGCAAACACCTTCGCGGGGATGGCTACACCTTC.

This clonotype was seen many times. The V gene is TRBV7-6, the J gene TRBJ2-3, with D possibly matching TRBD2 (6 bases). CDR1 SGHVS and CDR2 FNYEAQ come from the germline V gene. The V end was cut by 5 bases, the J end by 5 bases, with 8 bases between. This CDR3 has 12 residues. The CDR3 coding sequence is TGTGCCAGCAGCCCGGGGGTAGATACGCAGTATTTT. Its protein is CASSPGVDTQYF.

This clonotype was seen at least ten times. The genes are TRBV29-1 and TRBJ1-1; D uncertain. This CDR3 has 11 amino acids. Trimming removed 4 bases at V and 1 base at J, with 4 bases between. CDR1 is SQVTM and CDR2 is ANQGSEA in the germline V gene. In DNA form, the CDR3 reads TGCAGCGTTGGCAGGAACACTGAAGCTTTCTTT. Protein sequence: CSVGRNTEAFF.

This clonotype was seen ten or more times. V is TRBV9 and J is TRBJ2-1; D is tentatively TRBD1 or TRBD2 (6 bases each). This CDR3 comprises 16 residues. Per the germline V gene, CDR1 is SGDLS and CDR2 is YYNGEE. Trimming removed 4 bases at V and 9 bases at J, with 23 bases between. The CDR3 DNA is TGTGCCAGCAGCCGACCGAAACAGGGAGGCGGTGGTGAGCAGTTCTTC. Residues: CASSRPKQGGGGEQFF.

CDR3 in DNA: TGCAGTGCTAGTGGTACAGGGTATCAGCCCCAGCATTTT. It encodes CSASGTGYQPQHF. V gene TRBV20-1 combines with J gene TRBJ1-5, with a tentative D call TRBD1 (6 bases). Trimming shortened V by 3 bases and J by 5 bases, and 11 bases separated the two germline ends. There are 13 residues in the CDR3. Per germline, CDR1 DFQATT and CDR2 SNEGSKA (reference sequence).

This clonotype was found many times. This chain joins TRBV10-2 and TRBJ2-3, with D perhaps matching TRBD1 or TRBD2 (5 bases each). The V gene's germline CDR1 is WSHSY and CDR2 SAAADI. V lost 7 bases, J lost 4 bases, and 15 bases lay in between. The CDR3 covers 14 residues. CDR3 bases: TGCGCCAGCATAGCGAGACGGGGCGCAGATACGCAGTATTTT. This gives the protein CASIARRGADTQYF.

The table lists this clonotype with many counts. DNA for the CDR3: TGTGCCAGCAGCTCTGAACCGGGGCTCCAAGAGACCCAGTACTTC. Residues: CASSSEPGLQETQYF. The chain couples TRBV7-9 to TRBJ2-5; either TRBD1 or TRBD2 may supply D (5 bases each). This CDR3 contains 15 residues. V was cut by 4 bases and J by 1 base, with 13 bases left in between. The germline V gene encodes CDR1 SEHNR and CDR2 FQNEAQ (reference sequence).

This clonotype appeared many times. The V and J genes are TRBV19 and TRBJ2-1, with TRBD2 matching 8 bases. The CDR3 runs to 15 residues. Looked up from germline, CDR1 is LNHDA and CDR2 is SQIVND (reference sequence). The J segment lost 1 base and the V segment lost 5 bases, leaving 4 bases of the junction unmatched. The CDR3 region is CASSLLAGSYNEQFF. The CDR3 DNA reads as TGTGCCAGTAGTCTCTTAGCGGGGTCCTACAATGAGCAGTTCTTC.

The CDR3 DNA is TGTGCCAGCAGCATAGGACAGGGCTCTGGAAACACCATATATTTT. The encoded protein is CASSIGQGSGNTIYF. This rearrangement joins TRBV7-6 to TRBJ1-3; 8 bases agree with TRBD1. Per germline, CDR1 SGHVS and CDR2 FNYEAQ. The V and J ends lost 5 bases and 0 bases, in that order; junction bases with no gene match: 3. The CDR3 is 15 amino acids.

V gene TRBV28 combines with J gene TRBJ1-2; 7 nucleotides line up with TRBD1. The junction had 8 bases not matched to a gene; V was cut back by 1 base and J by 0 bases. The CDR3 has 17 amino acids. Germline CDR1 and CDR2: MDHEN and SYDVKM. CDR3 region: CASSLSNRGSSNYGYTF. The CDR3 DNA reads as TGTGCCAGCAGTTTATCCAACAGGGGTTCCTCTAACTATGGCTACACCTTC.

The rearrangement joins TRBV6-6 to TRBJ2-1; unclear D gene. V was clipped by 0 bases and J by 1 base, with 10 bases between them. The CDR3 is made up of 16 amino acids. CDR1 is MNHNY, CDR2 SVGAGI, per germline (reference sequence). Here the CDR3 DNA reads TGTGCCAGCAGTTACTCGATTGTTAGATCCTACAATGAGCAGTTCTTC. Amino acids: CASSYSIVRSYNEQFF.

The chain has TRBV9 and TRBJ2-1; a weak D match, TRBD2 (5 bases). Germline loops: CDR1 SGDLS, CDR2 YYNGEE. Trimming removed 0 bases from V and 5 bases from J, with 15 bases in between. The CDR3 length is 16 residues. CDR3 region: CASSVALLGVHNEQFF. The CDR3 coding sequence is TGTGCCAGCAGCGTAGCTTTGTTGGGAGTCCACAATGAGCAGTTCTTC.

The sample holds a few counts of this clonotype. This chain's CDR3 is CASRQGGWHTEAFF. The CDR3 region has the DNA TGTGCCAGCAGACAGGGCGGGTGGCACACTGAAGCTTTCTTT. The chain couples TRBV11-2 to TRBJ1-1; TRBD1 might be the D (6 bases). The germline V gene has CDR1 SGHAT and CDR2 FQNNGV. V shed 6 bases and J shed 3 bases, with 14 bases lying between them. The CDR3 extends over 14 amino acids.

This clonotype has a count of ten or more. J is TRBJ1-4 and V is TRBV9, with TRBD1 matching 8 bases. J gave up 10 bases and V 4 bases, and 12 bases lay outside the gene matches. Germline-derived CDR1 and CDR2 are SGDLS and YYNGEE. The CDR3 contains 15 residues. The CDR3 is CASSQSPTGDGKLFF. The CDR3, as DNA: TGTGCCAGCAGCCAGTCGCCGACAGGGGACGGAAAACTGTTTTTT.